Below, one TCR beta chain is given with its context. Its target is unknown. The data belong to a study of shared clonotypes between healthy human individuals. General study findings and limits: Non-shared clonotypes had lower generation probabilities than those shared by all four donors.

Naive CD8 cells lacked CD45RO, underwent positive selection for CCR7 and left out terminally differentiated effector memory CD45RA+ cells. Germline CDR1 is LGHNA and CDR2 is YSLEER. Trimming pared 0 bases from V and 5 bases from J, leaving 16 bases between. This CDR3 contains 17 residues. Clones were read by immunoSEQ multiplex PCR, and TCRdb kept only the in-frame ones, dropping some. This sample has about 2.2 million clones; about 93% occur once, and the top ten carry about 1.7%. Sequencing was done on a sample of naive CD8+ T cells from PBMCs. The chain uses TRBV4-3 and TRBJ2-2, with D tentatively TRBD2 (5 bases). This TCR was recovered from a man between 18 and 35 years old in good health. Some clones in this sample may be carry-over from other donors' samples. CDR3 sequence: CASSQEVAGGWTGELFF. CDR3 sequence (DNA): TGCGCCAGCAGCCAAGAGGTGGCAGGAGGATGGACCGGGGAGCTGTTTTTT.